The 31 T cell receptor beta chains below all came from one sample that was sequenced in a study of blood T cell repertoires in COVID-19. Measured with immunoSEQ multiplex PCR; TCRdb has only the in-frame clones, and not every one. Altogether 180,000 or so clones are present, about 85% being singletons, with the ten largest covering roughly 2.9%. The sample was peripheral blood. The receptors derive from a young woman with active or convalescent COVID-19.

The rearrangement joins TRBV14 to TRBJ2-5; no clear D gene. The CDR3 covers 13 residues. Between the trimmed V and J ends, which lost 4 bases and 1 base, there was a span of 7 bases. Germline assignment: CDR1 SGHDN and CDR2 FVKESK. CDR3 in amino acids: CASSRGLQETQYF. DNA for the CDR3: TGTGCCAGCAGCCGTGGGCTCCAAGAGACCCAGTACTTC.

The chain links TRBV5-1 to TRBJ1-2; no clear D gene. V shed 0 bases and J shed 7 bases, with 10 bases lying between them. The CDR3 is 13 amino acids. Germline lookup yields CDR1 SGHRS and CDR2 YFSETQ. CDR3 in amino acids: CASSLEIFGGYTF. The DNA of the CDR3 is TGCGCCAGCAGCTTGGAAATTTTCGGTGGCTACACCTTC.

J is TRBJ2-7 and V is TRBV5-8; a weak D match, TRBD1 (6 bases). Between the trimmed V and J ends, which lost 0 bases and 3 bases, there was a span of 19 bases. The CDR3 covers 17 residues. The germline V gene has CDR1 SGHTS and CDR2 YDEGEE. DNA for the CDR3: TGTGCCAGCAGCTTGGGAGTCGGACAGTACTTTGACTACGAGCAGTACTTC. Translating gives CASSLGVGQYFDYEQYF.

The chain combines TRBV9 with TRBJ1-2; TRBD1 is a possible D gene (6 bases). The CDR3 spans 15 residues. Trimming removed 0 bases at V and 6 bases at J, with 15 bases between. Germline V gives CDR1 SGDLS, CDR2 YYNGEE. The CDR3 protein is CASSVASGQLHGYTF. As DNA, the CDR3 is TGTGCCAGCAGCGTAGCTTCAGGACAGCTCCATGGCTACACCTTC.

The CDR3 is CASNLREGRSPLHF. CDR3 sequence (DNA): TGTGCCAGCAACCTCCGGGAAGGGCGGTCTCCCCTCCACTTT. This chain uses TRBV5-6 with TRBJ1-6; D gene unclear. The germline V gene has CDR1 SGHDT and CDR2 YYEEEE. V dropped 6 bases and J dropped 13 bases, with 20 bases sitting between them. CDR3 length equals 14 residues.

The chain joins TRBV18 to TRBJ1-2, with a tentative D call TRBD1 (5 bases). The germline gives CDR1 KGHSH, CDR2 LQKENI. Trimming removed 0 bases at V and 7 bases at J, with 21 bases between. CDR3 length: 17 amino acids. Here the CDR3 reads CASSPPSGGIGQGGYTF. CDR3 in DNA: TGTGCCAGCTCACCACCGTCCGGGGGAATAGGCCAGGGTGGCTACACCTTC.

The rearrangement uses TRBV29-1 and TRBJ2-1; 7 positions agree with TRBD2. There are 16 residues in the CDR3. V was clipped by 3 bases and J by 8 bases; unmatched bases: 16. Germline-derived CDR1 and CDR2 are SQVTM and ANQGSEA. CDR3: CSVDPNRREPADEQFF. The CDR3 region has the DNA TGCAGCGTTGATCCGAATCGGCGGGAGCCAGCGGATGAGCAGTTCTTC.

The chain links TRBV5-6 to TRBJ2-1; 9 bases match TRBD2. The CDR3 is 16 amino acids. In germline, CDR1 is SGHDT, CDR2 YYEEEE. Losses at the gene ends were 5 bases for V and 2 bases for J; bases not matched to a gene: 8. The CDR3 coding sequence is TGTGCCAGCAGGTTCGGGAGCGGGGGGCCCTACAATGAGCAGTTCTTC. Protein sequence: CASRFGSGGPYNEQFF.

This sequence joins TRBV2 and TRBJ1-3; 7 bases fit TRBD1. The V gene end was trimmed by 6 bases and the J gene end by 5 bases; junction bases not matched to a gene: 4. The CDR3 covers 13 residues. The germline V gene encodes CDR1 SNHLY and CDR2 FYNNEI. CDR3 loop: CASSAGQRNTIYF. DNA for the CDR3: TGTGCCAGCAGCGCGGGACAGAGAAACACCATATATTTT.

This clone was seen more than once but under ten times. The chain combines TRBV12-3 or TRBV12-4 with TRBJ2-1; D unresolved. The CDR3 extends over 11 amino acids. V was trimmed by 3 bases and J by 10 bases, leaving 7 bases between them. The CDR3 loop reads CASSFFVEQFF. DNA of the CDR3: TGTGCCAGCAGTTTCTTCGTAGAGCAGTTCTTC.

V usage is TRBV11-2 and J usage is TRBJ1-1, with D maybe TRBD1 (5 bases). This CDR3 is 15 amino acids long. Per germline, CDR1 SGHAT and CDR2 FQNNGV. Trimming took off 4 bases at V and 0 bases at J, with 12 bases between the two ends. Here the CDR3 DNA reads TGTGCCAGCAGCTCACAGACAGCGATGAACACTGAAGCTTTCTTT. It translates to CASSSQTAMNTEAFF. Full variable domain (rest looked up from reference TRBV11-2 and TRBJ1-1): EAGVAQSPRYKIIEKRQSVAFWCNPISGHATLYWYQQILGQGPKLLIQFQNNGVVDDSQLPKDRFSAERLKGVDSTLKIQPAKLEDSAVYLCASSSQTAMNTEAFFGQGTRLTVV.

The genes are TRBV11-2 and TRBJ1-5; perhaps TRBD1 as D (6 bases). The CDR3 is 15 residues long. Trimming left V 3 bases short and J 9 bases short, with 18 bases between. Looked up from germline, CDR1 is SGHAT and CDR2 is FQNNGV. The CDR3 here is CASSLGAEAIGPQHF. For the CDR3, the DNA is TGTGCCAGCAGCTTGGGGGCAGAGGCTATCGGGCCCCAGCATTTT. Filled out from reference TRBV11-2 and TRBJ1-5, the complete variable domain reads EAGVAQSPRYKIIEKRQSVAFWCNPISGHATLYWYQQILGQGPKLLIQFQNNGVVDDSQLPKDRFSAERLKGVDSTLKIQPAKLEDSAVYLCASSLGAEAIGPQHFGDGTRLSIL.

The chain carries TRBV4-1 and TRBJ1-4; 7 bases are a match to TRBD1. The CDR3 runs 15 residues. Looked up from germline, CDR1 is MGHRA and CDR2 is YSYEKL. V shed 3 bases and J 5 bases; nucleotides not matched to a gene: 6. This chain's CDR3 is CASSHPGTENEKLFF. CDR3 in DNA: TGCGCCAGCAGCCACCCCGGGACAGAAAATGAAAAACTGTTTTTT.

The CDR3 nucleotides read TGTGCCAGTAGTATGCCAGGGGTTAGTGAAAAACTGTTTTTT. Translating gives CASSMPGVSEKLFF. The chain employs TRBV19 and TRBJ1-4; perhaps TRBD1 as D (6 bases). The CDR3 is made up of 14 amino acids. Germline V CDR1 and CDR2: LNHDA, SQIVND (reference sequence). V was trimmed by 3 bases and J by 7 bases, leaving 12 bases between them.

The rearrangement joins TRBV11-3 to TRBJ2-2; D possibly corresponds to TRBD1 (6 bases). The CDR3 totals 14 residues. Trimming stripped 6 bases from V and 6 bases from J, with 14 bases between. Germline V gives CDR1 SGHNT, CDR2 YENEEA. CDR3 in DNA: TGTGCCAGCAGAGGACAGTCGAAGTCCGGGGAGCTGTTTTTT. Protein product: CASRGQSKSGELFF. Looking up the rest from reference TRBV11-3 and TRBJ2-2 gives the full variable domain: EAGVVQSPRYKIIEKKQPVAFWCNPISGHNTLYWYLQNLGQGPELLIRYENEEAVDDSQLPKDRFSAERLKGVDSTLKIQPAELGDSAVYLCASRGQSKSGELFFGEGSRLTVL.

V and J are TRBV5-1 and TRBJ2-1; 8 bases are a match to TRBD2. Germline values: CDR1 SGHRS, CDR2 YFSETQ. This CDR3 is built from 15 residues. V lost 3 bases to trimming and J lost 3 bases; unmatched junction nucleotides: 5. The CDR3 protein is CASSWGLGDYNEQFF. The CDR3 DNA follows: TGCGCCAGCAGCTGGGGACTAGGGGACTACAATGAGCAGTTCTTC.

V and J are TRBV6-5 and TRBJ1-2, with D perhaps TRBD1 (6 bases). Trimming removed 9 bases at V and 3 bases at J, with 14 bases between. This CDR3 comprises 13 residues. The germline V gene has CDR1 MNHEY and CDR2 SVGAGI. As DNA, the CDR3 is TGTGCCAGTCCTAGGGGGGGTCACTATGGCTACACCTTC. Translation: CASPRGGHYGYTF.

The rearrangement links TRBV7-6 to TRBJ2-4; D is ambiguous. Germline values: CDR1 SGHVS, CDR2 FNYEAQ. The V end lost 5 bases, the J end lost 8 bases, and 10 bases lay between the germline ends. The CDR3 runs 12 residues. DNA for the CDR3: TGTGCCAGCAGCCCCCTCCAGGACATTCAGTACTTC. Protein product: CASSPLQDIQYF.

This chain joins TRBV20-1 and TRBJ1-1, with a tentative D call TRBD1 (5 bases). Germline V gives CDR1 DFQATT, CDR2 SNEGSKA (reference sequence). The CDR3 covers 11 residues. Trimming shortened V by 0 bases and J by 7 bases, and 6 bases separated the two germline ends. The CDR3 here is CSARDRGEAFF. The CDR3 DNA reads as TGCAGTGCTAGAGATAGGGGTGAAGCTTTCTTT.

The V gene is TRBV5-1, the J gene TRBJ2-7, with a possible D match to TRBD1 (6 bases). The CDR3 is 15 residues long. Trimming removed 2 bases at V and 2 bases at J, with 14 bases between. Germline V gene lookup returns CDR1 SGHRS and CDR2 YFSETQ. The chain's CDR3 is CASSFERQDPYEQYF. CDR3 sequence (DNA): TGCGCCAGCAGCTTCGAGAGACAGGATCCCTACGAGCAGTACTTC.

This rearrangement joins TRBV6-5 to TRBJ1-2; 7 bases are shared with TRBD1. V shed 4 bases and J 2 bases; nucleotides not matched to a gene: 10. CDR3 size: 16 residues. Germline V CDR1 and CDR2: MNHEY, SVGAGI. In DNA, the CDR3 is TGTGCCAGCAGTTCCCTGGACAGGCGAACGAACTATGGCTACACCTTC. Translating gives CASSSLDRRTNYGYTF.

The rearrangement joins TRBV19 to TRBJ1-6; tentative D call: TRBD1 (5 bases). Germline assignment: CDR1 LNHDA and CDR2 SQIVND (reference sequence). V lost 3 bases and J 2 bases, leaving 8 bases between the germline ends. CDR3 length equals 15 residues. The CDR3: CASSMGRTYNSPLHF. For the CDR3, the DNA is TGTGCCAGTAGTATGGGGCGGACCTATAATTCACCCCTCCACTTT. The full variable domain, rest sourced from reference TRBV19 and TRBJ1-6, is DGGITQSPKYLFRKEGQNVTLSCEQNLNHDAMYWYRQDPGQGLRLIYYSQIVNDFQKGDIAEGYSVSREKKESFPLTVTSAQKNPTAFYLCASSMGRTYNSPLHFGNGTRLTVT.

The V gene is TRBV2, the J gene TRBJ1-1; TRBD1 matches 8 bases. The CDR3 extends over 14 amino acids. The V gene's germline CDR1 is SNHLY and CDR2 FYNNEI. V lost 5 bases to trimming and J lost 5 bases; unmatched junction nucleotides: 7. The CDR3 bases are TGTGCCAGCAGTCAGGGGGCCTCGGGAACTGAAGCTTTCTTT. Its translation is CASSQGASGTEAFF.

The CDR3 bases are TGTGCCAGCAGCCCCTTTCTGGGGACTAGCGGCCAAGAGACCCAGTACTTC. Translating gives CASSPFLGTSGQETQYF. V usage is TRBV6-2 or TRBV6-3 and J usage is TRBJ2-5; 11 bases are shared with TRBD2. Germline assignment: CDR1 MNHEY and CDR2 SVGEGT. V was pared by 6 bases and J by 1 base, with 10 bases of the junction left unmatched. The CDR3 covers 17 residues.

This clone came up once. The chain couples TRBV7-2 to TRBJ2-1; TRBD1 matches 7 bases. The CDR3 consists of 14 residues. Trimming at V came to 5 bases and at J to 2 bases, leaving 3 bases not matched to a gene. Germline V lookup: CDR1 SGHTA, CDR2 FQGNSA. CDR3 nucleotide sequence: TGTGCCAGCAGCCCTGGGACAGCCTACAATGAGCAGTTCTTC. Encoded protein: CASSPGTAYNEQFF.

The V gene is TRBV10-2, the J gene TRBJ1-2; 7 nucleotides match TRBD1. V lost 7 bases and J lost 3; bases outside the gene matches: 8. This CDR3 contains 14 residues. The germline V gene encodes CDR1 WSHSY and CDR2 SAAADI. CDR3 bases: TGCGCCAGCAAAATACGGACAGGAGACTATGGCTACACCTTC. It translates to CASKIRTGDYGYTF.

The V call is TRBV30, the J call TRBJ1-1; the D is unclear. Between the trimmed V and J ends, which lost 1 base and 4 bases, there was a span of 10 bases. Per germline, CDR1 GTSNPN and CDR2 SVGIG (reference sequence). The length of the CDR3 is 13 residues. The CDR3: CAWSGHGGTEAFF. In nucleotides, the CDR3 is TGTGCCTGGAGTGGCCACGGAGGCACTGAAGCTTTCTTT.

This chain connects TRBV6-1 to TRBJ2-3; 8 bases align to TRBD2. CDR1 is MNHNS, CDR2 SASEGT, per germline. The V segment lost 3 bases and the J segment 2 bases; nucleotides outside the gene matches: 7. The CDR3 length is 16 residues. The DNA for the CDR3 is TGTGCCAGCAGTGACGCTGTACTAGCGGTCACAGATACGCAGTATTTT. It codes for CASSDAVLAVTDTQYF.

This sequence joins TRBV2 and TRBJ2-6; TRBD2 might be the D (6 bases). Germline loops: CDR1 SNHLY, CDR2 FYNNEI. Trimming took 2 bases from V and 3 from J, leaving 26 bases between them. This CDR3 has 21 amino acids. CDR3 amino acids: CASSEHGLPIQTLDGANVLTF. The CDR3 nucleotides are TGTGCCAGCAGTGAACATGGACTACCTATCCAAACCCTGGATGGGGCCAACGTCCTGACTTTC.

J is TRBJ1-2 and V is TRBV6-1, with D perhaps matching TRBD1 (5 bases). This CDR3 is built from 16 residues. V was pared by 6 bases and J by 2 bases, with 19 bases between. Germline V CDR1 and CDR2: MNHNS, SASEGT. The CDR3 protein is CASREWLAGPNYGYTF. CDR3 in DNA: TGTGCCAGCAGGGAATGGCTGGCAGGGCCCAACTATGGCTACACCTTC.

This chain joins TRBV7-9 and TRBJ1-1, with TRBD1 as a possible D gene (5 bases). V was pared by 7 bases and J by 0 bases, with 18 bases between. Germline assignment: CDR1 SEHNR and CDR2 FQNEAQ (reference sequence). The CDR3 contains 16 residues. The CDR3 reads CASTRDSRPLNTEAFF. The DNA of the CDR3 is TGTGCCAGCACCCGGGACTCAAGACCTTTGAACACTGAAGCTTTCTTT.